This T cell receptor beta chain came from a study of cytomegalovirus exposure and HLA in healthy donors. Study-wide results and caveats: Later analysis revealed greater clonal expansion in HLA-associated TCR beta chains than in equally common others. Upon later analysis, TCR association rates were observed to vary by HLA locus, being highest for DRB1 and lowest for HLA-C. HLA alleles showed associations with about 15,000 TCR beta sequences in a later analysis, at a 0.05 false discovery rate. The study labeled 164 TCR beta chains cytomegalovirus-associated.

A multiplex PCR was run with 60 Vbeta primers and 13 Jbeta primers. Sequencing used immunoSEQ multiplex PCR; TCRdb keeps in-frame clones, though not all of them. The repertoire holds approximately 140,000 clones, with around 75% as singletons. The germline gives CDR1 SGHDT, CDR2 YYEEEE. The CDR3 runs to 14 residues. V was clipped by 0 bases and J by 4 bases, with 10 bases between them. A word on this clone: Its specificity is unknown.

This TCR was sampled from a middle-aged man in good health and CMV-seronegative. This sequence joins TRBV5-6 and TRBJ1-2; D remains ambiguous. Sequenced: PBMCs. DNA for the CDR3: TGTGCCAGCAGCTTGGATCGAGTACCCTATGGCTACACCTTC. Protein product: CASSLDRVPYGYTF.